This T cell receptor (beta chain) was sequenced during a study of regulatory T cells in long-lasting Graves disease. J lost 5 bases, V lost 3 bases, and 4 bases had no gene match. This CDR3 spans 15 amino acids. The germline V gene encodes CDR1 KGHSH and CDR2 LQKENI. This clonotype has at least ten counts. Its target is not known. Through Arm-PCR of CDR3 regions and iRepertoire HTBI primers, TCR beta libraries were built. TCRdb used MiXCR to reprocess the multiplex PCR reads, holding one entry per CDR3 protein. Here the sample spans around 420,000 distinct CDR3 sequences, about 15% being singletons. General study results and limits: Persistent Graves' patients showed a TCR diversity that was lower than that of newly diagnosed ones. Persistent disease samples used TRBV28, TRBJ1-2 and TRBJ2-5 preferentially.

Time point indicated: newly diagnosed GD, antithyroid drugs for less than 3 months. After RNA was extracted from PBMCs, the TCR library was made from it. These data were also reused for a study on T cells in Graves' hyperthyroidism and ophthalmopathy.

The chain links TRBV18 to TRBJ2-1, with 10 bases lining up with TRBD2. The TCR comes from a woman aged 40 to 50 with Graves disease. Specimen: peripheral blood mononuclear cells (PBMCs), collected at new diagnosis, from a patient treated with antithyroid drugs. The CDR3 spells CASSPLLAGNNEQFF. In DNA form, the CDR3 reads TGTGCCAGCTCACCGTTACTAGCGGGGAACAATGAGCAGTTCTTC.